This T cell receptor (beta chain) was identified in a study of siplizumab effects on memory and regulatory T cells. General study results and limits: Siplizumab brought about a significant reduction in alloreactive sequences traceable to unstimulated CD4+ memory cells. Proliferating Tregs in siplizumab cultures were never verified as suppressive. Tracing alloreactive clones into unstimulated subsets worked for only a minor fraction of them.

Measured with immunoSEQ multiplex PCR; TCRdb has only the in-frame clones, and not every one. This sample has over 85,000 clones; 94% occur once, and the top ten carry 0.3%. Comments on this clone: Its antigen is unidentified.

Germline CDR1 reads MGHRA; CDR2 reads YSYEKL. The CDR3 totals 17 residues. V shed 4 bases and J shed 4 bases, with 19 bases lying between them. Sequences were obtained from non-Treg CD4+ T cells sorted from blood. This sequence was found in a human donor in good health. The chain links TRBV4-1 to TRBJ2-2; D may be TRBD2 (5 bases). CDR3 sequence reads: CASSRGRGGSGTGELFF. As DNA, the CDR3 is TGCGCCAGCAGCCGAGGAAGAGGAGGATCGGGCACCGGGGAGCTGTTTTTT.